This TCR beta chain was obtained from a study of blood T cell repertoires in COVID-19. Study details: COVID-19 samples collected from the United States, Italy and Spain covered acute and convalescent phases.

Per the study methods: Estimation of nucleated cell counts relied on the amplification of reference gene primers. Assay used: immunoSEQ multiplex PCR; TCRdb lists only in-frame clones, some missing. The D gene and trimming were derived from the DNA, and the V and J assignments and clone size from that table. The sample has over 350,000 clones, around 89% seen once; the top ten hold about 0.89%. CDR1 and CDR2 (germline): SNHLY, FYNNEI. There are 14 residues in the CDR3. Living in 24 US areas, the participants were between about 18 and 95 years of age. Participants had their cohort set by participant-reported clinical history.

The TCR originated in a woman aged 25-40 years with acute COVID-19. V gene TRBV2 combines with J gene TRBJ1-5, with D perhaps TRBD2 (7 bases). The tail of the sequence fits TRBJ2-3 better, so the J call may be wrong. The specimen sequenced was PBMCs or T cells enriched from blood (not recorded which). CDR3 nucleotide sequence: TGTGCCAGCAGGGGAGGGGGTAGCAATCAGCCCCAGTATTTT. It specifies CASRGGGSNQPQYF.